The 14 T cell receptor beta chains given below trace back to one sample, sequenced in a study of blood T cell repertoires in COVID-19 (dated by TCRdb to the early 2020s). The method behind the library was the immunoSEQ multiplex PCR assay. In its TCRdb copy, this immuneACCESS table keeps in-frame sequences only and misses some clones. Where compared with another copy, unresolved V genes explain less than half of these, and the others have no known cause. The sample table records 150,000 to 200,000 clones; 60% to 80% of these occur just once. The ten largest clonotypes hold around 15% of the sample. The material sequenced was PBMCs or T cells enriched from blood (not recorded which). The receptors stem from a woman aged 50 to 60 who had recovered from COVID-19.

V and J are TRBV2 and TRBJ2-1; tentatively, D is TRBD2 (5 bases). With 8 bases removed from V and 7 bases from J, the gap between germline ends came to 18 bases. Germline V gives CDR1 SNHLY, CDR2 FYNNEI. This CDR3 contains 14 residues. The CDR3 sequence: CASLRTWYGNEQFF. In DNA form, the CDR3 reads TGTGCCAGCCTCCGGACTTGGTACGGGAATGAGCAGTTCTTC.

This chain connects TRBV28 to TRBJ2-5, with 9 bases lining up with TRBD2. The length of the CDR3 is 14 residues. V lost 5 bases and J lost 6; bases outside the gene matches: 7. Germline loops: CDR1 MDHEN, CDR2 SYDVKM. In nucleotides, the CDR3 is TGTGCCAGCAGTCTGGGGACTAGCCTCCAGACCCAGTACTTC. Protein sequence: CASSLGTSLQTQYF.

CDR3 sequence (DNA): TGTGCCAGCAGTTTATGGGGAGGTGGGGCTGAAGCTTTCTTT. Translating it yields CASSLWGGGAEAFF. The chain combines TRBV28 with TRBJ1-1; no definite D call. The V gene lost 0 bases and the J gene lost 6 bases, with 11 bases spanning the gap. Germline-derived CDR1 and CDR2 are MDHEN and SYDVKM. The length of the CDR3 is 14 residues.

This chain connects TRBV27 to TRBJ2-5; D is perhaps TRBD1 (6 bases). The CDR3 length is 15 residues. Trimming left V 3 bases short and J 4 bases short, with 15 bases between. Germline CDR1 reads MNHEY; CDR2 reads SMNVEV (reference sequence). This CDR3 reads CASSFVSGAGETQYF. The CDR3 nucleotides read TGTGCCAGCAGTTTTGTATCAGGGGCCGGAGAGACCCAGTACTTC.

Points on this clone: Additional DNA sequences in this sample encode the identical CDR3. The chain is built from TRBV3-1 (or the pseudogene TRBV3-2) and TRBJ2-1; 8 nucleotides align to TRBD2. The V and J ends lost 4 bases and 0 bases, in that order; junction bases with no gene match: 8. The CDR3 contains 17 residues. The germline CDR1 and CDR2 sequences are LGHDT and YNNKEL (reference sequence). This chain's CDR3 is CASSPFGGRSSYNEQFF. The CDR3 DNA follows: TGTGCCAGCAGCCCGTTTGGCGGGAGGAGCTCCTACAATGAGCAGTTCTTC.

CDR3 amino acids: CASSLSQLINQKPQHF. The CDR3, as DNA: TGTGCCAGCAGTTTATCCCAGTTAATTAATCAGAAGCCCCAGCATTTT. J is TRBJ1-5 and V is TRBV28; D gene ambiguous. This CDR3 has 16 amino acids. Germline V lookup: CDR1 MDHEN, CDR2 SYDVKM. Trimming pared 1 base from V and 8 bases from J, leaving 18 bases between.

The chain has TRBV18 and TRBJ2-5, with TRBD1 identical over 9 bases. The CDR3 covers 15 residues. Germline V lookup: CDR1 KGHSH, CDR2 LQKENI. Losses at the gene ends were 2 bases for V and 3 bases for J; bases not matched to a gene: 4. Here the CDR3 reads CASSPGTGLKETQYF. In nucleotides, the CDR3 is TGTGCCAGCTCACCAGGGACAGGGCTTAAAGAGACCCAGTACTTC.

The gene calls are TRBV18 and TRBJ2-7; TRBD1 agrees at 7 bases. The CDR3 is made up of 16 amino acids. From germline, CDR1 is KGHSH and CDR2 LQKENI. The trim removed 3 bases at V and 0 bases at J, leaving 8 bases unmatched. CDR3 in DNA: TGTGCCAGCTCACCTCCGACAGGGTTAAGCTCCTACGAGCAGTACTTC. Its translation is CASSPPTGLSSYEQYF.

The chain has TRBV20-1 and TRBJ1-1; 9 nucleotides line up with TRBD1. Trimming at V came to 3 bases and at J to 4 bases, leaving 9 bases not matched to a gene. Germline lookup yields CDR1 DFQATT and CDR2 SNEGSKA (reference sequence). The CDR3 extends over 15 amino acids. CDR3 residues: CSASTGGALVTEAFF. The CDR3 nucleotides are TGCAGTGCTAGTACAGGGGGCGCGTTGGTCACTGAAGCTTTCTTT.

This clone occurred a few times. This sequence joins TRBV18 and TRBJ1-1; the D is unclear. The CDR3 totals 12 residues. Trimming stripped 3 bases from V and 4 bases from J, with 6 bases between. Germline CDR1 reads KGHSH; CDR2 reads LQKENI. The CDR3 sequence is CASSPAGTEAFF. The CDR3 nucleotides are TGTGCCAGCTCACCCGCGGGCACTGAAGCTTTCTTT. Full variable domain (rest looked up from reference TRBV18 and TRBJ1-1): NAGVMQNPRHLVRRRGQEARLRCSPMKGHSHVYWYRQLPEEGLKFMVYLQKENIIDESGMPKERFSAEFPKEGPSILRIQQVVRGDSAAYFCASSPAGTEAFFGQGTRLTVV.

V usage is TRBV5-1 and J usage is TRBJ2-6; TRBD2 agrees at 7 bases. The CDR3 totals 17 residues. The J segment lost 2 bases and the V segment lost 0 bases, leaving 5 bases of the junction unmatched. CDR1 SGHRS and CDR2 YFSETQ come from the germline V gene. Here the CDR3 reads CASSLEGGYTGANVLTF. CDR3 bases: TGCGCCAGCAGCTTGGAGGGAGGGTATACTGGGGCCAACGTCCTGACTTTC.

V is TRBV28 and J is TRBJ1-1; no clear D. The CDR3 spans 15 residues. Germline CDR1 MDHEN, CDR2 SYDVKM. Trimming cost V 5 bases and J 1 base, with 14 bases left between them. CDR3 in amino acids: CASSRFLSRNTEAFF. The CDR3 nucleotides are TGTGCCAGCAGTAGATTTCTTTCGAGGAACACTGAAGCTTTCTTT.

The chain recombines TRBV18 with TRBJ1-2; 7 bases match TRBD1. The CDR3 totals 13 residues. V dropped 3 bases and J dropped 5; count of bases not matched to a gene: 3. Germline CDR1 and CDR2: KGHSH and LQKENI. The CDR3 sequence is CASSPDREYGYTF. The CDR3 bases are TGTGCCAGCTCACCCGACAGGGAATATGGCTACACCTTC.

The CDR3 region is CASSFGHPGYEQYF. CDR3 nucleotide sequence: TGCGCCAGCAGTTTCGGACACCCAGGGTACGAGCAGTACTTC. This chain uses TRBV4-1 with TRBJ2-7, with D possibly TRBD1 on 5 matching bases. Germline V CDR1 and CDR2: MGHRA, YSYEKL. Deletions cut 6 bases from V and 4 bases from J, with 16 bases between. There are 14 residues in the CDR3.